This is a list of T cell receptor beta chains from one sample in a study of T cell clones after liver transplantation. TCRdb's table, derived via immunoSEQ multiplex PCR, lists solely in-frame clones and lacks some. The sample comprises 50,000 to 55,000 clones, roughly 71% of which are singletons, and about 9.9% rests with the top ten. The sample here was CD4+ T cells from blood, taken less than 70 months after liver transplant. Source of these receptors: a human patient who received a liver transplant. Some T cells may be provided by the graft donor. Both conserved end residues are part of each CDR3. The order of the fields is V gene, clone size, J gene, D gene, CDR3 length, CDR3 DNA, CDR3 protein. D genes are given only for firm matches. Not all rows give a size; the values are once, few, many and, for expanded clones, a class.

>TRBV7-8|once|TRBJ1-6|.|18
TGTGCCAGCAGCTTAACCCGTGGCCCGAGGAACTATAATTCACCCCTCCACTTT
CASSLTRGPRNYNSPLHF
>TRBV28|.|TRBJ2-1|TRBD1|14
TGTGCCAGCAGTTTCAGGGGGCGCATTGGTGAGCAGTTCTTC
CASSFRGRIGEQFF
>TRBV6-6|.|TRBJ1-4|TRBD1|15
TGTGCCAGCAGTTACTCGAAGGGGGCAGGGGAAAAACTGTTTTTT
CASSYSKGAGEKLFF
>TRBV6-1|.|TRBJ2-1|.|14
TGTGCCAGCACCCCCCGAGGGGGGCCCAATGAGCAGTTCTTC
CASTPRGGPNEQFF
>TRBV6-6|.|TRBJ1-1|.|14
TGTGCCAGCAGTTACGGGCAGTCTTTGGTTGAAGCTTTCTTT
CASSYGQSLVEAFF
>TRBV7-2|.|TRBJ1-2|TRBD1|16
TGTGCCAGCAGCTTAGAAGGACAGGGGATAGACTATGGCTACACCTTC
CASSLEGQGIDYGYTF
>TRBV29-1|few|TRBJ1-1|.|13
TGCAGCGTTGAACGGGACAAAGGCACTGAAGCTTTCTTT
CSVERDKGTEAFF
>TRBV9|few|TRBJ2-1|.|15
TGTGCCAGCAGCGAAACTAGCCAGTGGGTCGATGAGCAGTTCTTC
CASSETSQWVDEQFF
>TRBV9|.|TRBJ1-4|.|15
TGTGCCAGCAGCGAGACGGGGGCGGCTAATGAAAAACTGTTTTTT
CASSETGAANEKLFF
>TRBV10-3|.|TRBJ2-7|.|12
TGTGCCATCAGTGACAGAGACTACGAGCAGTACTTC
CAISDRDYEQYF
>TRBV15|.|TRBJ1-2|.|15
TGTGCCACCAGCAGAGAACAGGGTTCTAACTATGGCTACACCTTC
CATSREQGSNYGYTF
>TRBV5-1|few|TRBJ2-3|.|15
TGCGCCAGCAGCTTTGGCGCGGGGAGCACAGATACGCAGTATTTT
CASSFGAGSTDTQYF
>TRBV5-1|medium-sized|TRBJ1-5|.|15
TGCGCCAGCAGCTTGGATGGCAACCTCAATCAGCCCCAGCATTTT
CASSLDGNLNQPQHF
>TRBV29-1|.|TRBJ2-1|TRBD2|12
TGCAGCGCAACTAGCGGGGGGGGTGAGCAGTTCTTC
CSATSGGGEQFF
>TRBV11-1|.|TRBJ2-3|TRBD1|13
TGTGCCAGCAGCTTTCAGGGGGCAAATACGCAGTATTTT
CASSFQGANTQYF
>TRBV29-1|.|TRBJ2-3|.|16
TGCAGCGTTTGGGGGGGGGCTTCCTTTAGCACAGATACGCAGTATTTT
CSVWGGASFSTDTQYF
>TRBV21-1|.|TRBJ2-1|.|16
TGTGCCAGCAGCCTCCCAGGGATCTCCTCCTACAATGAGCAGTTCTTC
CASSLPGISSYNEQFF
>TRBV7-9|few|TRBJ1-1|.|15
TGTGCCAGCAGCTTAGCAACAGGGAAGGGCACTGAAGCTTTCTTT
CASSLATGKGTEAFF
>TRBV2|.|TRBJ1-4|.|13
TGTGCCAGCCTTAGGGCAACTAATGAAAAACTGTTTTTT
CASLRATNEKLFF
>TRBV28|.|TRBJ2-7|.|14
TGTGCCAGCAGTTCCCGGTTTGACTTCTACGAGCAGTACTTC
CASSSRFDFYEQYF
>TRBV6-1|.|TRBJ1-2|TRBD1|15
TGTGCCAGCAGTACCCGGGACAGGGGCCACTATGGCTACACCTTC
CASSTRDRGHYGYTF
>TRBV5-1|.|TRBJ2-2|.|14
TGCGCCAGCAGCTTGGGTCTGTCAATCGGGGAGCTGTTTTTT
CASSLGLSIGELFF
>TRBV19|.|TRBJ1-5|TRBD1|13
TGTGCCAGTAGGACAGGGGTTAATCAGCCCCAGCATTTT
CASRTGVNQPQHF
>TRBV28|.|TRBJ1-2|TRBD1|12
TGTGCCAGCGAGAGGGACAGACGCGGCTACACCTTC
CASERDRRGYTF
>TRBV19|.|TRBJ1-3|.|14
TGTGCCAGTAGTAGGTTGAGCTCTGGAAACACCATATATTTT
CASSRLSSGNTIYF